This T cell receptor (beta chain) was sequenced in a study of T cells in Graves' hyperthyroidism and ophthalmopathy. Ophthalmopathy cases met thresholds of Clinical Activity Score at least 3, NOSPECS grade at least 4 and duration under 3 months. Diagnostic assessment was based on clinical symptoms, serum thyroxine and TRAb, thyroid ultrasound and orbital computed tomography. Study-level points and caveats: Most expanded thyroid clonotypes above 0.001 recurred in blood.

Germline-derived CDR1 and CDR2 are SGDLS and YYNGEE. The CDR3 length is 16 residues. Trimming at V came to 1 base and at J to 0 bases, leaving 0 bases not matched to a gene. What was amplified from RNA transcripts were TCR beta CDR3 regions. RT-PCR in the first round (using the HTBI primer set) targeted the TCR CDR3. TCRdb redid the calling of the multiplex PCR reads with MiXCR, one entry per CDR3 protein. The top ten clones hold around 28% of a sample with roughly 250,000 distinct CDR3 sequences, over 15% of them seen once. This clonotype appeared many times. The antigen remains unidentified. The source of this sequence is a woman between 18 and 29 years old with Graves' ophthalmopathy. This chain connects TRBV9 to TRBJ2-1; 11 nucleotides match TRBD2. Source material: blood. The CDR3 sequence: CASSVTSGSSYNEQFF. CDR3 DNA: TGTGCCAGCAGCGTAACTAGCGGGAGCTCCTACAATGAGCAGTTCTTC.